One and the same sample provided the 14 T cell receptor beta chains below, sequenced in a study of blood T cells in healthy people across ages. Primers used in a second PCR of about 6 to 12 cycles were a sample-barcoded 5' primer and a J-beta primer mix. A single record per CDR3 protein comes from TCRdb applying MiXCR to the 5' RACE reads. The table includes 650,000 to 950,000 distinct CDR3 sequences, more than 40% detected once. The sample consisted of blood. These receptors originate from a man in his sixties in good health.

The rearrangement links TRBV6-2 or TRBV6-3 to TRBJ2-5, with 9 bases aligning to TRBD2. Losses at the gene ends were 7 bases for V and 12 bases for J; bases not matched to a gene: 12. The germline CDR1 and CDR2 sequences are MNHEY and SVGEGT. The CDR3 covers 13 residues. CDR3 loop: CASTASGAHWEYF. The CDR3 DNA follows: TGTGCCAGCACGGCTAGCGGGGCGCACTGGGAGTACTTC.

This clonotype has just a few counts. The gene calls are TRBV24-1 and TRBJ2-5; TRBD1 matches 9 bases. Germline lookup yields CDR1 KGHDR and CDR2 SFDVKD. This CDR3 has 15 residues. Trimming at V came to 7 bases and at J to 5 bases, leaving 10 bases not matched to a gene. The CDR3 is CATSHGYRGPETQYF. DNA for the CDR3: TGTGCCACCAGCCACGGATACAGGGGGCCGGAGACCCAGTACTTC.

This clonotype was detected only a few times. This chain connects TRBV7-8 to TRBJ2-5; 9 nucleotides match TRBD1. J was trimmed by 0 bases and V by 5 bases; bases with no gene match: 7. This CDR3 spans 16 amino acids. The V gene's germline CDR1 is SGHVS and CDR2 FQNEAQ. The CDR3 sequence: CASSLTRDRDQETQYF. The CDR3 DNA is TGTGCCAGCAGCCTCACCCGGGACAGGGACCAAGAGACCCAGTACTTC.

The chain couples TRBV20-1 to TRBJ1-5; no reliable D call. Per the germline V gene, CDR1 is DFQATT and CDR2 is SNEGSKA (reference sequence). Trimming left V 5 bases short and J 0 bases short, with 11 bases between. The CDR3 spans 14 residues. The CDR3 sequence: CSALHGDSNQPQHF. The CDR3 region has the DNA TGCAGTGCTCTCCACGGTGATAGCAATCAGCCCCAGCATTTT.

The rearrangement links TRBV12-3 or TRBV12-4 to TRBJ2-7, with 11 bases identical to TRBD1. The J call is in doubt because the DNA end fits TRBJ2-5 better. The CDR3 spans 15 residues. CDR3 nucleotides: TGTGCCAGCAGTGCGTCCGGGACAGGGGGGAAGACCCAGTACTTC. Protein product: CASSASGTGGKTQYF.

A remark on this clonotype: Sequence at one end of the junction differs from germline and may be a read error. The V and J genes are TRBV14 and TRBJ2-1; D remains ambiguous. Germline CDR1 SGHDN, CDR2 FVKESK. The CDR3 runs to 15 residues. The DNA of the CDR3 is TGTGCCAGCAACCAAACTCTTGGCGGCTACAATGAGCAGTTCTTC. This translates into CASNQTLGGYNEQFF.

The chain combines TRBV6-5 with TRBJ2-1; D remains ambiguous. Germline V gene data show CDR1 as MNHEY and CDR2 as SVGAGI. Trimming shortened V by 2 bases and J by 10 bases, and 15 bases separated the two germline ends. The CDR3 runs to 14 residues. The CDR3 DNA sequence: TGTGCCAGCAGTTACGGCCTAGGCGTCGGGGAGCAGTTCTTC. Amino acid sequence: CASSYGLGVGEQFF.

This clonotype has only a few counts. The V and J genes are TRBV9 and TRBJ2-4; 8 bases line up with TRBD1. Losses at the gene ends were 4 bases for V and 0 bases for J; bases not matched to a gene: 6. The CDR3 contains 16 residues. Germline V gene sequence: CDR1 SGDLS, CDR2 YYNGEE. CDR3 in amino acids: CASSPFGQGAKNIQYF. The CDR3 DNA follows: TGTGCCAGCAGCCCCTTCGGACAGGGAGCCAAAAACATTCAGTACTTC.

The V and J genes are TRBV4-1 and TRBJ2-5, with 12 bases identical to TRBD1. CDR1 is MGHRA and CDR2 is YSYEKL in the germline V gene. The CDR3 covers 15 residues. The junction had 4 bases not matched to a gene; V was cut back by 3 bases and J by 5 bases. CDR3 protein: CASSQGQGAWETQYF. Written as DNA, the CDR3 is TGCGCCAGCAGCCAGGGACAGGGGGCGTGGGAGACCCAGTACTTC.

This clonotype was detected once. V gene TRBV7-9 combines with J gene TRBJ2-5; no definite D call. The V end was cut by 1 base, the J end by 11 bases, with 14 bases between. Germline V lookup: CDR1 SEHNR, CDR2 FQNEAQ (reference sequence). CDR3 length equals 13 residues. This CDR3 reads CASSLEGTTEQYF. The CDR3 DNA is TGTGCCAGCAGCTTAGAAGGAACAACTGAGCAGTACTTC.

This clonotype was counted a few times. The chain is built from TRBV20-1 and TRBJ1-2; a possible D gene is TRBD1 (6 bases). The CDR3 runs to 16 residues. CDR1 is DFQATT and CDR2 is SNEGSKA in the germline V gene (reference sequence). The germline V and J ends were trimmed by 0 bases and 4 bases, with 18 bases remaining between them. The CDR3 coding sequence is TGCAGTGCTAGAGATGTGGCAAAGGGGGAGGGCTATGGCTACACCTTC. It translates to CSARDVAKGEGYGYTF.

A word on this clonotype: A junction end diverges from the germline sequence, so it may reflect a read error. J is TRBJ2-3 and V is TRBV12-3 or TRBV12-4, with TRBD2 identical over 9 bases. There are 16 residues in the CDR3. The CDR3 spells CASSPWGSGGTDTQYF. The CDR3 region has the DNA TGTGCCAGCAGTCCTTGGGGTAGCGGGGGCACCGATACGCAGTATTTT.

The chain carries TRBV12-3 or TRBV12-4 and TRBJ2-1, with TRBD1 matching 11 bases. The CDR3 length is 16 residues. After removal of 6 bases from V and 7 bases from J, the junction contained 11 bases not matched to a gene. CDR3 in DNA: TGTGCCAGCAGATCCGCCCGGGACAGGGGGTCAAATGAGCAGTTCTTC. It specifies CASRSARDRGSNEQFF.

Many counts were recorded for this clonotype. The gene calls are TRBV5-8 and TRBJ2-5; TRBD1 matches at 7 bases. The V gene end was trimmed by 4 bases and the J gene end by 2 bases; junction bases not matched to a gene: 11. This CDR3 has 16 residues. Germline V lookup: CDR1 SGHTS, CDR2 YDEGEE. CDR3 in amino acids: CASSQGLGGAQETQYF. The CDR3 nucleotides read TGTGCCAGCAGCCAAGGGTTAGGGGGCGCTCAAGAGACCCAGTACTTC.